Below are 28 T cell receptor beta chains sequenced from a single sample in a study of shared T cell receptors in the human thymus (TCRdb year 2021). Libraries were built with the immunoSEQ multiplex PCR assay. Not all clones reach the TCRdb copy of this immuneACCESS table, which keeps in-frame sequences only. Checked studies attribute under half of the gap to unresolved V genes and leave the rest unexplained. Across this sample there are more than 550,000 clones, with about 90% seen only once. The biggest ten clones account for 0.0094% of the sample. These data are also associated with another study on human thymus T cells.

Sample: thymocytes. The source of these receptors is a boy in the first two years of life with a congenital heart defect. Donor details come from another sample of the same person, matched by shared clones.

The chain combines TRBV15 with TRBJ2-7; 11 bases align to TRBD1. Germline CDR1 and CDR2: LNHNV and YYDKDF (reference sequence). V was clipped by 0 bases and J by 2 bases; unmatched bases: 6. The CDR3 is made up of 17 amino acids. For the CDR3, the DNA is TGTGCCACCAGCAGAGAAGATCCGGGACAGGGGGCCTACGAGCAGTACTTC. Translating gives CATSREDPGQGAYEQYF.

V is TRBV28 and J is TRBJ1-1; 9 nucleotides agree with TRBD1. The V gene's germline CDR1 is MDHEN and CDR2 SYDVKM. The CDR3 length is 18 residues. The V and J ends lost 4 bases and 0 bases, in that order; junction bases with no gene match: 12. CDR3 in DNA: TGTGCCAGCAGTTCGGGGGACAGGGATAAGGCTTTGAACACTGAAGCTTTCTTT. Protein: CASSSGDRDKALNTEAFF.

The chain is built from TRBV27 and TRBJ2-3, with 7 bases lining up with TRBD2. The germline gives CDR1 MNHEY, CDR2 SMNVEV (reference sequence). Trimming cost V 6 bases and J 7 bases; bases outside gene matches: 1. This CDR3 spans 11 amino acids. The CDR3 DNA reads TGTGCCAGCAGGGGGGGGAATACGCAGTATTTT. Its protein product is CASRGGNTQYF.

This clone appeared a single time. The chain carries TRBV4-3 and TRBJ1-1; D is unclear. Looked up from germline, CDR1 is LGHNA and CDR2 is YSLEER. V was clipped by 0 bases and J by 4 bases, with 12 bases between them. This CDR3 is 15 amino acids long. The CDR3 sequence: CASSQDHGIGTEAFF. The CDR3 nucleotides are TGCGCCAGCAGCCAAGACCACGGTATCGGCACTGAAGCTTTCTTT.

The rearrangement joins TRBV29-1 to TRBJ2-2, with 8 bases aligning to TRBD2. V shed 6 bases and J 4 bases; nucleotides not matched to a gene: 13. Germline V gene sequence: CDR1 SQVTM, CDR2 ANQGSEA. The length of the CDR3 is 16 residues. For the CDR3, the DNA is TGCAGCGTGGGGTTCTGGCGGGAGGTGGGCACCGGGGAGCTGTTTTTT. Its protein product is CSVGFWREVGTGELFF.

Written as DNA, the CDR3 is TGTGCCAGCAGCTTCAGATCCGGGACTAGCGCTATCTCCTACGAGCAGTACTTC. The encoded protein is CASSFRSGTSAISYEQYF. This chain joins TRBV7-2 and TRBJ2-7, with 10 positions matching TRBD2. The CDR3 loop spans 18 amino acids. The V segment lost 3 bases and the J segment 0 bases; nucleotides outside the gene matches: 11. The germline V gene has CDR1 SGHTA and CDR2 FQGNSA.

The chain employs TRBV28 and TRBJ2-3, with 7 bases matching TRBD1. This CDR3 contains 14 residues. Germline V gene sequence: CDR1 MDHEN, CDR2 SYDVKM. The trim removed 2 bases at V and 6 bases at J, leaving 5 bases unmatched. Here the CDR3 reads CASSLRGGIDTQYF. DNA for the CDR3: TGTGCCAGCAGTTTACGAGGGGGCATTGATACGCAGTATTTT.

The rearrangement links TRBV7-2 to TRBJ1-5; 10 nucleotides line up with TRBD1. Germline CDR1 SGHTA, CDR2 FQGNSA. This CDR3 spans 14 amino acids. After removal of 3 bases from V and 4 bases from J, the junction contained 0 bases not matched to a gene. DNA of the CDR3: TGTGCCAGCAGCTTGGACAGGGGGAATCAGCCCCAGCATTTT. It translates to CASSLDRGNQPQHF.

The chain uses TRBV27 and TRBJ2-3; D gene ambiguous. Trimming pared 5 bases from V and 4 bases from J, leaving 10 bases between. CDR1 is MNHEY, CDR2 SMNVEV, per germline (reference sequence). CDR3 length: 13 amino acids. CDR3 nucleotide sequence: TGTGCCAGCAGTGGCGAAGAGGCAGATACGCAGTATTTT. It codes for CASSGEEADTQYF.

This chain joins TRBV7-2 and TRBJ2-7, with 13 bases matching TRBD2. The length of the CDR3 is 18 residues. CDR1 SGHTA and CDR2 FQGNSA come from the germline V gene. Germline trimming cut 1 base from V and 0 bases from J; bases unmatched to any gene: 6. CDR3 sequence reads: CASSLGTSGGEASYEQYF. In DNA, the CDR3 is TGTGCCAGCAGCTTAGGGACTAGCGGGGGCGAAGCCTCCTACGAGCAGTACTTC.

This rearrangement joins TRBV20-1 to TRBJ1-3; no clear D gene. Germline V gives CDR1 DFQATT, CDR2 SNEGSKA (reference sequence). The ends were cut back, 6 bases at V and 3 bases at J, with 6 bases in the middle. The CDR3 spans 11 residues. The CDR3 nucleotides are TGCAGTGCCGAGAATGGAAACACCATATATTTT. Protein sequence: CSAENGNTIYF.

V usage is TRBV28 and J usage is TRBJ2-7, with 10 bases that match TRBD1. CDR3 length: 12 amino acids. V trimming: 10 bases; J trimming: 5 bases; junction bases outside the gene matches: 5. Germline CDR1 and CDR2: MDHEN and SYDVKM. This chain's CDR3 is CATAGTGDEQYF. The CDR3 coding sequence is TGTGCCACCGCCGGGACAGGGGACGAGCAGTACTTC.

This chain connects TRBV21-1 to TRBJ2-3; the D call TRBD2 from the table was never checked on the DNA. TRBV21-1 has pseudogene status. This CDR3 is 13 amino acids long. This chain's CDR3 is CARGTTCTDTQYF. The CDR3 bases are TGTGCCAGGGGGACTACTTGCACAGATACGCAGTATTTT.

The CDR3 nucleotides read TGTGCCAGCAAGACAGCGGGTAACTATGGCTACACCTTC. Its translation is CASKTAGNYGYTF. The chain links TRBV27 to TRBJ1-2; D may be TRBD1 (5 bases). The CDR3 totals 13 residues. V lost 7 bases and J 1 base, leaving 10 bases between the germline ends. Germline V gene data show CDR1 as MNHEY and CDR2 as SMNVEV (reference sequence).

The chain combines TRBV28 with TRBJ1-5, with TRBD1 as a possible D gene (5 bases). The CDR3 consists of 17 residues. Germline CDR1 reads MDHEN; CDR2 reads SYDVKM. Trimming shortened V by 3 bases and J by 0 bases, and 15 bases separated the two germline ends. CDR3 nucleotides: TGTGCCAGCAGTTTGGGTCAGGGAACAGATAGCAATCAGCCCCAGCATTTT. Translated, it gives CASSLGQGTDSNQPQHF.

The chain couples TRBV5-4 to TRBJ2-2, with TRBD1 identical over 10 bases. The CDR3 runs 17 residues. CDR1 and CDR2 from the germline V gene are SGHNT and YYREEE (reference sequence). After removal of 1 base from V and 3 bases from J, the junction contained 6 bases not matched to a gene. The CDR3 DNA sequence: TGTGCCAGCAGCTTGCAAGGGGGGACAGGGGACACCGGGGAGCTGTTTTTT. This codes for CASSLQGGTGDTGELFF.

This sequence joins TRBV19 and TRBJ2-1; a possible D gene is TRBD2 (5 bases). There are 16 residues in the CDR3. Germline V gene sequence: CDR1 LNHDA, CDR2 SQIVND (reference sequence). V lost 6 bases to trimming and J lost 0 bases, with 15 bases between them. CDR3 sequence: CASSPRDGGSYNEQFF. The CDR3 region has the DNA TGTGCCAGTAGCCCCCGTGACGGAGGCTCCTACAATGAGCAGTTCTTC.

This clone was recorded a few times. The chain joins TRBV19 to TRBJ1-5; 11 bases match TRBD1. The CDR3 is made up of 16 amino acids. V was clipped by 3 bases and J by 7 bases; unmatched bases: 8. The germline CDR1 and CDR2 sequences are LNHDA and SQIVND (reference sequence). This chain's CDR3 is CASSIKGTGGSQPQHF. The CDR3 nucleotides read TGTGCCAGTAGTATTAAGGGGACAGGGGGTTCGCAGCCCCAGCATTTT.

This CDR3 reads CASSARTAWSSYNSPLHF. The DNA of the CDR3 is TGTGCCAGCAGCGCACGGACAGCCTGGAGCTCCTATAATTCACCCCTCCACTTT. The chain joins TRBV7-9 to TRBJ1-6; a possible D gene is TRBD1 (6 bases). Trimming removed 5 bases from V and 0 bases from J, with 17 bases in between. Germline V gives CDR1 SEHNR, CDR2 FQNEAQ (reference sequence). This CDR3 has 18 residues.

The chain couples TRBV5-6 to TRBJ2-3; D is possibly TRBD1 (6 bases). Trimming pared 0 bases from V and 2 bases from J, leaving 10 bases between. Germline V lookup: CDR1 SGHDT, CDR2 YYEEEE. This CDR3 is built from 15 residues. The CDR3 here is CASSLGTDITDTQYF. Written as DNA, the CDR3 is TGTGCCAGCAGCTTGGGGACAGATATCACAGATACGCAGTATTTT.

The CDR3 is CASSSRGGLSTEAFF. The CDR3 bases are TGTGCCAGCAGTTCCCGGGGAGGGTTGAGCACTGAAGCTTTCTTT. This sequence joins TRBV27 and TRBJ1-1; D not certain. CDR1 is MNHEY, CDR2 SMNVEV, per germline (reference sequence). The CDR3 loop spans 15 amino acids. Trimming took 4 bases from V and 4 from J, leaving 16 bases between them.

The chain combines TRBV28 with TRBJ1-1; no definite D call. CDR1 and CDR2 (germline): MDHEN, SYDVKM. V was pared by 2 bases and J by 1 base, with 8 bases between. The CDR3 totals 14 residues. CDR3 protein: CASSLGQENTEAFF. CDR3 coding DNA: TGTGCCAGCAGTTTAGGGCAGGAGAACACTGAAGCTTTCTTT.

CDR3 bases: TGTGCCAGCAGTTTATGGCGACAGGGTTTGACTGGAAACACCATATATTTT. Its translation is CASSLWRQGLTGNTIYF. The chain employs TRBV28 and TRBJ1-3, with 7 bases fitting TRBD1. The CDR3 has 17 residues. Germline V lookup: CDR1 MDHEN, CDR2 SYDVKM. Trimming cost V 0 bases and J 2 bases; bases outside gene matches: 7.

The chain uses TRBV7-2 and TRBJ2-1; 8 bases agree with TRBD2. CDR1 and CDR2 (germline): SGHTA, FQGNSA. The CDR3 runs to 12 residues. The ends lost 3 bases at V and 10 bases at J; junction bases unmatched: 2. The CDR3 sequence: CASSFGLAEQFF. The CDR3 bases are TGTGCCAGCAGCTTTGGACTAGCCGAGCAGTTCTTC. Using reference TRBV7-2 and TRBJ2-1 for the parts outside the CDR3, the full variable domain is GAGVSQSPSNKVTEKGKDVELRCDPISGHTALYWYRQSLGQGLEFLIYFQGNSAPDKSGLPSDRFSAERTGGSVSTLTIQRTQQEDSAVYLCASSFGLAEQFFGPGTRLTVL.

This chain connects TRBV18 to TRBJ2-7; 9 bases are shared with TRBD2. The CDR3 totals 16 residues. The germline V gene has CDR1 KGHSH and CDR2 LQKENI. V dropped 3 bases and J dropped 2; count of bases not matched to a gene: 8. The CDR3 DNA follows: TGTGCCAGCTCACCCAAGACTAGCGGACAAACCTACGAGCAGTACTTC. This gives the protein CASSPKTSGQTYEQYF.

V is TRBV6-5 and J is TRBJ2-7, with D unresolved. Germline CDR1 is MNHEY and CDR2 is SVGAGI. The CDR3 is made up of 13 amino acids. V was cut by 6 bases and J by 5 bases, with 14 bases left in between. CDR3 protein: CASRFSAIHEQYF. The CDR3 DNA follows: TGTGCCAGCAGGTTCTCAGCGATCCACGAGCAGTACTTC.

The gene calls are TRBV4-1 and TRBJ2-7; D perhaps matches TRBD1 (6 bases). CDR3 length: 16 amino acids. Germline V gene lookup returns CDR1 MGHRA and CDR2 YSYEKL. With 3 bases removed from V and 7 bases from J, the gap between germline ends came to 22 bases. CDR3 sequence reads: CASSQSPGGASGEQYF. Here the CDR3 DNA reads TGCGCCAGCAGCCAGAGTCCTGGGGGCGCATCGGGTGAGCAGTACTTC.

V usage is TRBV6-6 and J usage is TRBJ1-1; unclear D gene. Trimming cost V 3 bases and J 7 bases, with 6 bases left between them. The CDR3 sequence is 11 residues long. Germline loops: CDR1 MNHNY, CDR2 SVGAGI (reference sequence). The CDR3 coding sequence is TGTGCCAGCAGTTATGGAGGTGAAGCTTTCTTT. Translating it yields CASSYGGEAFF.